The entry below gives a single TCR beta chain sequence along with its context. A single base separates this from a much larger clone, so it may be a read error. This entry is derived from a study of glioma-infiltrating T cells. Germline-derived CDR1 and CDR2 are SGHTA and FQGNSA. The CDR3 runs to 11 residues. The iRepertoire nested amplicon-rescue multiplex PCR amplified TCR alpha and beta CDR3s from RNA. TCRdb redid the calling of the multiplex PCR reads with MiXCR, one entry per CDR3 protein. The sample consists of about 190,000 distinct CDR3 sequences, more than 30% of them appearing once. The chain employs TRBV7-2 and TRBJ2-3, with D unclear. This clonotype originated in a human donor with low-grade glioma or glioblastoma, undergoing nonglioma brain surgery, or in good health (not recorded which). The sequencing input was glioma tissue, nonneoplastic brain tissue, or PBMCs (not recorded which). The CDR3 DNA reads TGCGCCAACAGCTTCCAAGATACGCAGTATTTT. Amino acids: CANSFQDTQYF.